A single sample is the source of the 9 T cell receptor beta chains below, sequenced in a study of radiation and T cells in renal cell carcinoma. The repertoire was sequenced with immunoSEQ multiplex PCR; TCRdb's copy has only in-frame clones and lacks some. The profile shows roughly 9,800 clones, more than 55% of them singletons. Stated treatment: treatment-naive control, cytoreductive nephrectomy. The sequenced sample was tumor tissue, obtained from a patient whose treatment was nephrectomy without radiotherapy. The receptors were sampled from a man in his forties with renal cell carcinoma.

The V call is TRBV29-1, the J call TRBJ2-1; 12 nucleotides agree with TRBD2. Germline V gives CDR1 SQVTM, CDR2 ANQGSEA. Trimming at V came to 1 base and at J to 5 bases, leaving 3 bases not matched to a gene. The CDR3 spans 15 residues. CDR3 residues: CSVEALAGGDNEQFF. CDR3 nucleotide sequence: TGCAGCGTTGAAGCCCTAGCGGGAGGGGACAATGAGCAGTTCTTC.

The V gene is TRBV6-4, the J gene TRBJ2-1, with 8 bases matching TRBD1. The germline V gene has CDR1 MRHNA and CDR2 SNTAGT. Trimming took 4 bases from V and 7 from J; bases not matched to a gene: 15. There are 17 residues in the CDR3. The CDR3 coding sequence is TGTGCCAGCAGTGTCTGGGCCCTAGGGACAGGCAATAATGAGCAGTTCTTC. This translates into CASSVWALGTGNNEQFF.

The chain employs TRBV30 and TRBJ2-7, with D uncertain. V dropped 1 base and J dropped 10 bases, with 11 bases sitting between them. Germline V gives CDR1 GTSNPN, CDR2 SVGIG (reference sequence). This CDR3 comprises 11 residues. CDR3 amino acids: CAWSETNHQYF. CDR3 DNA: TGTGCCTGGAGTGAGACAAATCATCAGTACTTC.

V and J are TRBV7-2 and TRBJ2-1, with D possibly TRBD2 on 6 matching bases. This CDR3 has 15 amino acids. The V and J ends lost 4 bases and 8 bases respectively, with 18 bases between them. CDR1 is SGHTA, CDR2 FQGNSA, per germline. CDR3 sequence reads: CASSYNGGGGYEQFF. CDR3 DNA: TGTGCCAGCAGCTATAATGGGGGAGGCGGATATGAGCAGTTCTTC.

A few counts support this clone. The chain combines TRBV7-2 with TRBJ2-6; 7 bases align to TRBD1. CDR1 and CDR2 (germline): SGHTA, FQGNSA. Trimming removed 1 base from V and 16 bases from J; junction bases left unmatched: 7. This CDR3 region has 13 residues. The CDR3 protein is CASSLVVRDSLTF. The CDR3 DNA reads TGTGCCAGCAGCTTAGTTGTTCGGGACAGTCTGACTTTC.

The chain has TRBV18 and TRBJ2-2; 10 nucleotides align to TRBD1. The CDR3 runs to 16 residues. CDR1 and CDR2 (germline): KGHSH, LQKENI. The J segment lost 3 bases and the V segment lost 3 bases, leaving 4 bases of the junction unmatched. The CDR3 nucleotides are TGTGCCAGCTCACCCCGACAGGGGGCGGACACCGGGGAGCTGTTTTTT. This codes for CASSPRQGADTGELFF. Complete variable domain (other parts from reference TRBV18 and TRBJ2-2): NAGVMQNPRHLVRRRGQEARLRCSPMKGHSHVYWYRQLPEEGLKFMVYLQKENIIDESGMPKERFSAEFPKEGPSILRIQQVVRGDSAAYFCASSPRQGADTGELFFGEGSRLTVL.

This chain links TRBV7-9 with TRBJ2-7; a weak D match, TRBD2 (5 bases). This CDR3 has 13 amino acids. Germline V lookup: CDR1 SEHNR, CDR2 FQNEAQ (reference sequence). Trimming stripped 3 bases from V and 4 bases from J, with 10 bases between. The chain's CDR3 is CASSFSGSYEQYF. CDR3 bases: TGTGCCAGCAGCTTTTCGGGGTCTTACGAGCAGTACTTC.

The CDR3 DNA reads TGTGCCAGCAGCGGGGGGACAAACGTCTTTACCAGCGAGCAGTACTTC. It translates to CASSGGTNVFTSEQYF. The V call is TRBV5-4, the J call TRBJ2-7; D may be TRBD1 or TRBD2 (6 bases each). The CDR3 runs to 16 residues. Per the germline V gene, CDR1 is SGHNT and CDR2 is YYREEE (reference sequence). V was pared by 4 bases and J by 6 bases, with 23 bases between.

This rearrangement joins TRBV28 to TRBJ1-2, with TRBD1 as a possible D gene (5 bases). CDR1 and CDR2 (germline): MDHEN, SYDVKM. CDR3 size: 14 residues. Between the trimmed V and J ends, which lost 8 bases and 5 bases, there was a span of 18 bases. CDR3: CASVLSGQAYGYTF. CDR3 bases: TGTGCCAGCGTACTATCCGGACAAGCGTATGGCTACACCTTC.